The 6 T cell receptor beta chains below come from one sample, sequenced in a study of T and B cells in COVID-19 patients (dated by TCRdb to the early 2020s). Genomic DNA extracted from blood was used in amounts of 250-500 ng for amplification of TRB repertoires. Sequencing relied on an Illumina MiSeq. Multiplex PCR with BIOMED2 TRB-A/B primer pools was used to amplify TRB rearrangements. TCRdb reprocessed the public reads (quality trimming at Q25 with fastp, clone calling with MiXCR) and kept in-frame beta chains. Under each unique CDR3 protein, matching rows form one entry showing the most common genes and DNA. The sample yields about 20,000 distinct CDR3 sequences; about 32% were counted once. The ten largest clones represent 2.8% of the sample. The sequencing input was blood. The receptors come from a human donor who had recovered from COVID-19.

This clonotype is classed as medium-sized. V gene TRBV19 combines with J gene TRBJ2-1, with D tentatively TRBD1 (6 bases). The CDR3 spans 12 residues. Germline V CDR1 and CDR2: LNHDA, SQIVND (reference sequence). The V end lost 5 bases, the J end lost 5 bases, and 7 bases lay between the germline ends. In nucleotides, the CDR3 is TGTGCCAGTAGTCCAGGGGACAATGAGCAGTTCTTC. Protein sequence: CASSPGDNEQFF.

Worth noting for this clonotype: A read error may account for a junction end that differs from germline. The chain uses TRBV12-3 or TRBV12-4 and TRBJ2-7, with 7 nucleotides matching TRBD1. CDR3 length: 13 residues. CDR3 amino acids: CASSPGQTYEKYF. CDR3 DNA: TGTGCCAGCAGTCCGGGACAGACCTACGAGAAGTACTTC.

The rearrangement links TRBV7-2 to TRBJ2-7; 14 bases match TRBD2. The CDR3 loop spans 15 amino acids. CDR1 SGHTA and CDR2 FQGNSA come from the germline V gene. V trimming: 5 bases; J trimming: 4 bases; junction bases outside the gene matches: 4. In DNA, the CDR3 is TGTGCCAGCAGCCCCGGGACTAGCGGGAGTTACGAGCAGTACTTC. Its translation: CASSPGTSGSYEQYF.

The CDR3 DNA follows: TGTGCCAGCAGTGAAGCTGGGTACGGCAATCAGCCCCAGCATTTT. This codes for CASSEAGYGNQPQHF. V gene TRBV6-1 combines with J gene TRBJ1-5; D is ambiguous. V was cut by 0 bases and J by 2 bases, with 8 bases left in between. The CDR3 has 15 residues. Germline CDR1 and CDR2: MNHNS and SASEGT.

The rearrangement links TRBV5-1 to TRBJ1-6; a possible D gene is TRBD1 (6 bases). Germline CDR1 and CDR2: SGHRS and YFSETQ. V lost 1 base, J lost 7 bases, and 9 bases lay in between. The CDR3 loop spans 14 amino acids. Here the CDR3 DNA reads TGCGCCAGCAGCTTGTGGACAGAGAATTCACCCCTCCACTTT. As protein: CASSLWTENSPLHF.

This clonotype was observed a handful of times. The chain is built from TRBV6-5 and TRBJ2-3; D is unresolved. This CDR3 region has 15 residues. CDR1 and CDR2 (germline): MNHEY, SVGAGI. Trimming removed 2 bases from V and 0 bases from J, with 9 bases in between. The CDR3, as DNA: TGTGCCAGCAGTTACGGGTCTGGTAGCACAGATACGCAGTATTTT. Translated: CASSYGSGSTDTQYF.